This is a list of T cell receptor beta chains from one sample in a study of metastatic and nonmetastatic thyroid tumors. TCRdb re-clonotyped the PCR reads via MiXCR. This table holds approximately 12,000 clones, roughly 27% found once. Sequenced material: tumor tissue. These receptors were collected from a female donor with papillary thyroid cancer or a benign thyroid nodule (not recorded which). Some clones in this sample may be carry-over from other donors' samples. Both conserved end residues are part of each CDR3. D genes are given only for firm matches. Clone size is not always given. Where it is, it says once, few, many or a class for expanded clones.

abundance: -
v_gene: TRBV19
d_gene: -
j_gene: TRBJ2-3
CDR3nt: TGTGCCAGTACCCCAAGAGATACGCAGTATTTT
CDR3aa: CASTPRDTQYF

abundance: few
v_gene: TRBV20-1
d_gene: -
j_gene: TRBJ2-7
CDR3nt: TGCAGCCCCCTGGGGGAGCAGTACTTC
CDR3aa: CSPLGEQYF

abundance: many
v_gene: TRBV30
d_gene: -
j_gene: TRBJ1-5
CDR3nt: TGTGCCTTCAATCAGGCTCCCAATCAGCCCCAGCATTTT
CDR3aa: CAFNQAPNQPQHF

abundance: few
v_gene: TRBV6-2/TRBV6-3
d_gene: TRBD1
j_gene: TRBJ1-1
CDR3nt: TGTGCCAGCAGGGACAGGAGTTTTGCTTTCTTT
CDR3aa: CASRDRSFAFF

abundance: few
v_gene: TRBV6-5
d_gene: -
j_gene: TRBJ1-1
CDR3nt: TGTGCCAGCAGTTACCAGCCAAATGAAGCTTTCTTT
CDR3aa: CASSYQPNEAFF

abundance: many
v_gene: TRBV10-2
d_gene: TRBD1
j_gene: TRBJ1-2
CDR3nt: TGCGCCAGCAAGCCGGGACAGGCCTATGGCTACACCTTC
CDR3aa: CASKPGQAYGYTF

abundance: medium-sized
v_gene: TRBV7-9
d_gene: TRBD2
j_gene: TRBJ2-3
CDR3nt: TGTGCCAGCAGCTCTCGGGAGGCCAACACAGATACGCAGTATTTT
CDR3aa: CASSSREANTDTQYF

abundance: few
v_gene: TRBV6-1
d_gene: -
j_gene: TRBJ1-5
CDR3nt: TGTGCCACTAAAGGGGACTCCCCCCGGGGTCAGCCCCAGCATTTT
CDR3aa: CATKGDSPRGQPQHF

abundance: -
v_gene: TRBV28
d_gene: -
j_gene: TRBJ1-3
CDR3nt: TGTGCCAGCAGCCTCGGGGCCCAAAGGAGCTCTGGAAACACCATATATTTT
CDR3aa: CASSLGAQRSSGNTIYF

abundance: few
v_gene: TRBV28
d_gene: -
j_gene: TRBJ2-5
CDR3nt: TGTGCCAGCAGAGTAGGGGGAGTAGAGACCCAGTACTTC
CDR3aa: CASRVGGVETQYF

abundance: many
v_gene: TRBV27
d_gene: -
j_gene: TRBJ1-4
CDR3nt: TGTGCCAGCAGTCCGCCCGGTGAAAAACTGTTTTTT
CDR3aa: CASSPPGEKLFF

abundance: medium-sized
v_gene: TRBV7-3
d_gene: TRBD2
j_gene: TRBJ2-1
CDR3nt: TGTGCCAGCAGCTTAATGGCTAGCGGGACGAACAATGAGCAGTTCTTC
CDR3aa: CASSLMASGTNNEQFF

abundance: many
v_gene: TRBV27
d_gene: -
j_gene: TRBJ2-1
CDR3nt: TGTGCCAGCAGTTCTCCAATATACAATGAGCAGTTCTTC
CDR3aa: CASSSPIYNEQFF

abundance: many
v_gene: TRBV6-2/TRBV6-3
d_gene: -
j_gene: TRBJ1-5
CDR3nt: TGTGCCAGCACCGGGGGGGGACATAGCAATCAGCCCCAGCATTTT
CDR3aa: CASTGGGHSNQPQHF

abundance: -
v_gene: TRBV20-1
d_gene: -
j_gene: TRBJ1-3
CDR3nt: TGCAGTGCTACCCGGGCGGAGGGAAACACCATATATTTT
CDR3aa: CSATRAEGNTIYF

abundance: many
v_gene: TRBV30
d_gene: -
j_gene: TRBJ2-3
CDR3nt: TGTGCCTGGAGTGTAGAGGGGGGGGATACGCAGTATTTT
CDR3aa: CAWSVEGGDTQYF

abundance: once
v_gene: TRBV5-8
d_gene: TRBD1
j_gene: TRBJ1-5
CDR3nt: TGTGCCAGCAGCTGGGGGACAGGGGCTCAGCCCCAGCATTTT
CDR3aa: CASSWGTGAQPQHF

abundance: large
v_gene: TRBV4-1
d_gene: -
j_gene: TRBJ2-1
CDR3nt: TGCGCCAGCAGCCAGCGGAGGAGCGAGCAGTTCTTC
CDR3aa: CASSQRRSEQFF

abundance: many
v_gene: TRBV6-6
d_gene: -
j_gene: TRBJ1-5
CDR3nt: TGTGCCAGCAGTTACTCTGGCCAGCTATATAGCAATCAGCCCCAGCATTTT
CDR3aa: CASSYSGQLYSNQPQHF

abundance: many
v_gene: TRBV4-2
d_gene: -
j_gene: TRBJ1-1
CDR3nt: TGTGCCAGCAGCCAAGAGTACAACACTGAAGCTTTCTTT
CDR3aa: CASSQEYNTEAFF

abundance: many
v_gene: TRBV27
d_gene: TRBD1
j_gene: TRBJ1-4
CDR3nt: TGTGCCAGCAGTTTATGGGGGGACATAGGGACAGGGTTGTCGGCAACTAATGAAAAACTGTTTTTT
CDR3aa: CASSLWGDIGTGLSATNEKLFF

abundance: -
v_gene: TRBV20-1
d_gene: TRBD1
j_gene: TRBJ2-7
CDR3nt: TGCAGTGCTAGAGCACCGGGACAGGACTTCTCCTACGAGCAGTACTTC
CDR3aa: CSARAPGQDFSYEQYF

abundance: many
v_gene: TRBV30
d_gene: -
j_gene: TRBJ1-2
CDR3nt: TGTGCCTGGAGTGTTTTATCGGCATATGGCTACACCTTC
CDR3aa: CAWSVLSAYGYTF

abundance: -
v_gene: TRBV5-1
d_gene: -
j_gene: TRBJ2-7
CDR3nt: TGCGCCAGCAGCTTGGCGCAGGGATGGGCCGAGCAGTACTTC
CDR3aa: CASSLAQGWAEQYF

abundance: -
v_gene: TRBV11-2
d_gene: TRBD1
j_gene: TRBJ2-7
CDR3nt: TGTGCCAGCAGCTTTGGATCGGGACAGGGCTACGAGCAGTACTTC
CDR3aa: CASSFGSGQGYEQYF

abundance: many
v_gene: TRBV19
d_gene: -
j_gene: TRBJ1-1
CDR3nt: TGTGCCAGTAGTACCCACCCTCGGGAAGAAGCTTTCTTT
CDR3aa: CASSTHPREEAFF

abundance: -
v_gene: TRBV10-3
d_gene: TRBD2
j_gene: TRBJ2-6
CDR3nt: TGTTCCATTAGTGAGACCACTGCCCGGGGGGCTGGGGCCAACGTCCTGACTTTC
CDR3aa: CSISETTARGAGANVLTF

abundance: many
v_gene: TRBV3-1
d_gene: TRBD1
j_gene: TRBJ1-1
CDR3nt: TGTGCCAGCAGCCTTGCCGGGACAGGGGTTGAAGCTTTCTTT
CDR3aa: CASSLAGTGVEAFF

abundance: many
v_gene: TRBV12-3/TRBV12-4
d_gene: -
j_gene: TRBJ1-1
CDR3nt: TGTGCCAGCAGTCCGAACGCCGGGACCTCATCTTGGTGGGCTTTCTTT
CDR3aa: CASSPNAGTSSWWAFF

abundance: many
v_gene: TRBV4-1
d_gene: -
j_gene: TRBJ1-1
CDR3nt: TGCGCCAGCAGCCAAGATATAGGAAGCACTGAAGCTTTCTTT
CDR3aa: CASSQDIGSTEAFF

abundance: many
v_gene: TRBV18
d_gene: TRBD2
j_gene: TRBJ2-1
CDR3nt: TGTGCCAGCCGACTCGGGACTAGCGGGGTAGATGAGCAGTTCTTC
CDR3aa: CASRLGTSGVDEQFF

abundance: medium-sized
v_gene: TRBV20-1
d_gene: TRBD2
j_gene: TRBJ2-1
CDR3nt: TGCAGTGCTAGAGGGGGACTAGCGGATTACAATGAGCAGTTCTTC
CDR3aa: CSARGGLADYNEQFF

abundance: many
v_gene: TRBV13
d_gene: TRBD2
j_gene: TRBJ2-5
CDR3nt: TGTGCCAGCTCCCCACGATTTGGGGGTCTAGCGGGAGAGACCCAGTACTTC
CDR3aa: CASSPRFGGLAGETQYF

abundance: -
v_gene: TRBV27
d_gene: -
j_gene: TRBJ2-7
CDR3nt: TGTGCCAGCAGCGGATTGGACAGTTTAGCCTACGAGCAGTACTTC
CDR3aa: CASSGLDSLAYEQYF

abundance: -
v_gene: TRBV30
d_gene: -
j_gene: TRBJ2-1
CDR3nt: TGTGCCTGGAGTGCCCCCAATGAGCAGTTCTTC
CDR3aa: CAWSAPNEQFF

abundance: few
v_gene: TRBV6-5
d_gene: TRBD1
j_gene: TRBJ2-7
CDR3nt: TGTGCCAGCAGTTACGGAGACAGGGCCTACGAGCAGTACTTC
CDR3aa: CASSYGDRAYEQYF

abundance: -
v_gene: TRBV7-3
d_gene: TRBD1
j_gene: TRBJ2-7
CDR3nt: TGTGCCAGCAGCTTAGGACAGGGCCACGAGCAGTACTTC
CDR3aa: CASSLGQGHEQYF

abundance: -
v_gene: TRBV24-1
d_gene: -
j_gene: TRBJ2-1
CDR3nt: TGTGCCACCAGTGCGGGCTACAATGAGCAGTTCTTC
CDR3aa: CATSAGYNEQFF

abundance: few
v_gene: TRBV3-1
d_gene: TRBD1
j_gene: TRBJ2-7
CDR3nt: TGTGCCAGCAGCCCGGACAGGGGGAGGGATTTGTACGAGCAGTACTTC
CDR3aa: CASSPDRGRDLYEQYF

abundance: many
v_gene: TRBV4-2
d_gene: TRBD2
j_gene: TRBJ2-7
CDR3nt: TGTGCCAGCAGCCAAGATTTAGGGACTAGCGGGAGGAGCGCTTCCTACGAGCAGTACTTC
CDR3aa: CASSQDLGTSGRSASYEQYF

abundance: few
v_gene: TRBV6-2/TRBV6-3
d_gene: -
j_gene: TRBJ1-2
CDR3nt: TGTGCCAGCGGCCTCATGGGGGGCTACACCTTC
CDR3aa: CASGLMGGYTF

abundance: medium-sized
v_gene: TRBV5-1
d_gene: -
j_gene: TRBJ1-2
CDR3nt: TGCGCCAGCAGTTCGACCGGGCAGCTCACTAACTATGGCTACACCTTC
CDR3aa: CASSSTGQLTNYGYTF